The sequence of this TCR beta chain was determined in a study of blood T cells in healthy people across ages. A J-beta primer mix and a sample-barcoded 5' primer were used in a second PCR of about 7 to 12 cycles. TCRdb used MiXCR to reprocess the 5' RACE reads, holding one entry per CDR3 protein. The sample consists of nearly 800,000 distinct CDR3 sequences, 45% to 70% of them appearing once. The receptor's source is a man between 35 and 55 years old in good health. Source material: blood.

CDR3 protein: CSARVGGGTYEQYF. CDR3 nucleotides: TGCAGTGCTAGAGTAGGCGGGGGCACCTACGAGCAGTACTTC. The J gene is TRBJ2-7, the V gene TRBV20-1; TRBD2 might be the D (7 bases). V lost 1 base and J lost 2, with 12 bases in between. This CDR3 region has 14 residues. Germline CDR1 is DFQATT and CDR2 is SNEGSKA (reference sequence).